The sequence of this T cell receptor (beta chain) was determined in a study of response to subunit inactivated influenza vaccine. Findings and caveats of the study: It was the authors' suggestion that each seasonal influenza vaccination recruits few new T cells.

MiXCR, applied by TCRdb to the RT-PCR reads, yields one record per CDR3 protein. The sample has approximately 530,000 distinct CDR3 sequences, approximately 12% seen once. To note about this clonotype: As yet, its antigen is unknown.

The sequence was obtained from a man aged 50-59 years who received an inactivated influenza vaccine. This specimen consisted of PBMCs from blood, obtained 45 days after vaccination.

CDR3 coding DNA: TGTGCCAGCAGCTCCAGGGACTACAATGAGCAGTTCTTC. It codes for CASSSRDYNEQFF. The V gene is TRBV5-4, the J gene TRBJ2-1, with a tentative D call TRBD1 (5 bases). V gave up 3 bases and J gave up 3 bases, with 7 bases separating them. The CDR3 length is 13 residues. In germline, CDR1 is SGHNT, CDR2 YYREEE (reference sequence).